This T cell receptor beta chain comes out of a study of blood T cell repertoires in COVID-19. Study at large: Samples taken during acute and convalescent COVID-19 were collected in the United States, Italy and Spain. PBMCs, B-cell-depleted T cells, or T cells provided the cDNA or gDNA that made up the material.

J lost 8 bases, V lost 0 bases, and 5 bases had no gene match. This CDR3 contains 14 residues. Germline V gives CDR1 SGDLS, CDR2 YYNGEE. The authors' processing: Nucleated cell counts were estimated from reference gene primer amplification. Sequencing used immunoSEQ multiplex PCR; TCRdb keeps in-frame clones, though not all of them. Clonal size and the V and J genes are those of that table, whereas D and trimming came from the DNA. Of roughly 240,000 clones in the sample, 75% to 85% are singletons; the top ten hold 5% to 6.5%. Sequencing input: peripheral blood. The receptor was derived from a man in his forties or fifties with COVID-19, enrolled during active disease. The chain links TRBV9 to TRBJ1-1; 9 bases are a match to TRBD1. The CDR3 sequence is CASSVADRGREAFF. The CDR3 DNA sequence: TGTGCCAGCAGCGTAGCCGACAGGGGGAGGGAAGCTTTCTTT.